This T cell receptor (beta chain) was sequenced during a study of blood T cell repertoires in COVID-19 (dated by TCRdb to the early 2020s). Turning to the overall study: Collaborator samples came from the United States, Italy and Spain and covered acute and convalescent phases of COVID-19. The material from the prospective study consisted of cDNA or gDNA derived from T cells, B-cell-depleted T cells, or PBMCs. Subjects who had been exposed to COVID-19, were actively infected with it, or had recovered from it provided the deeply sampled blood TCRbeta repertoires that made up the dataset. The repertoires were made available in a free public database intended to serve as a resource for research on the immune response to SARS-CoV-2. The samples were drawn from the first 160 participants of the ongoing ImmuneRACE study and from over a thousand subjects provided by 6 global collaborators. Nearly every sample came with metadata listing a de-identified subject ID, COVID-19 status, age in years and sex. Where available, HLA class I and class II types were obtained from metadata supplied by the sample provider rather than from assay-based typing. General study outcomes and caveats: How much clinical and demographic metadata was included differed by source and by participant, and the metadata was provided uncurated.

The immunoSEQ Assay, a bias-controlled multiplex PCR, was used to amplify TCRbeta CDR3 regions from genomic DNA. For the original study's pipeline: The number of nucleated cells in each sample was estimated from the amplification of reference gene primers within the assay. To quantify the absolute abundance of each unique TCRbeta CDR3 rearrangement, sequence reads were collapsed and filtered. For each sample, productive Simpson clonality was calculated as the square root of Simpson's diversity index across productive rearrangements. TCRdb stores this immuneACCESS table with in-frame sequences only. Part of the clones is absent; in the studies checked, under half of the shortfall reflects unresolved V genes, and no reason is known for the rest. The V and J calls and clone size come from that table; D and trimming were worked out from the DNA. This sample has about 150,000 clones in its table, and 78% of those were observed once. Together, the top ten hold roughly 1.7% of the sample.

Whole blood was collected in K2EDTA tubes by collaborating institutions according to the institutions' own protocols. For TCRbeta analysis, collaborator samples were shipped as frozen whole blood, as isolated PBMCs, or as DNA extracted from either sample type. To note about this clone: Its antigen is not yet known. No per-base quality is available; no much larger clone lies one base away.

Specimen: peripheral blood. The sequence came from a man older than 75 with acute or convalescent COVID-19.

The CDR3 protein is CASSLAGAGADTQYF. Here is the DNA: TGTGCCAGTAGCCTCGCTGGGGCTGGTGCAGATACGCAGTATTTT. This sequence uses TRBV19 and TRBJ2-3; possibly the D gene is TRBD1, per 5 matching bases. Reading from cysteine to phenylalanine, the CDR3 counts 15 amino acids. Just CDR3 DNA is preserved here, 45 bases in frame from base 1. Deletion took 6 bases off V and 4 bases off J, with a span of 17 bases between the germline ends. The germline V gene encodes CDR1 LNHDA and CDR2 SQIVND (reference sequence). The full variable domain, completed from the reference TRBV19 and TRBJ2-3 proteins outside the CDR3, reads DGGITQSPKYLFRKEGQNVTLSCEQNLNHDAMYWYRQDPGQGLRLIYYSQIVNDFQKGDIAEGYSVSREKKESFPLTVTSAQKNPTAFYLCASSLAGAGADTQYFGPGTRLTVL.